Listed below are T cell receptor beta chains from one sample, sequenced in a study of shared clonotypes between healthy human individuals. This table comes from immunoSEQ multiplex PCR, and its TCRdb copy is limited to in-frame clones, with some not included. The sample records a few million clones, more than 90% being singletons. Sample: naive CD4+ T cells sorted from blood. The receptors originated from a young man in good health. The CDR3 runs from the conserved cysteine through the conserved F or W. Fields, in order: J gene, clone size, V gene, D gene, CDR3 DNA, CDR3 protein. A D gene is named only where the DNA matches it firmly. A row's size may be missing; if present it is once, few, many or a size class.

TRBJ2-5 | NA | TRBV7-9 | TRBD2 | TGTGCCAGCAGCTTAGTAACTAGCGTAAAAGAGACCCAGTACTTC | CASSLVTSVKETQYF
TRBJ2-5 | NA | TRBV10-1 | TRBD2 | TGCGCCAGCAGTGCCGGTAGCGGGATCCAAGAGACCCAGTACTTC | CASSAGSGIQETQYF
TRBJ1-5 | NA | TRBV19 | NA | TGTGCCAGTAGTCCCCGCGGGGAAGGAGGTCAGCCCCAGCATTTT | CASSPRGEGGQPQHF
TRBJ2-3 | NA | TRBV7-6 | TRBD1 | TGTGCCAGCAGCTTAAGGCCAGGGGGAGATAGCACAGATACGCAGTATTTT | CASSLRPGGDSTDTQYF
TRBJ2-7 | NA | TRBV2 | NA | TGTGCCAGCAGAGAGACGGGTGCTGCCTACGAGCAGTACTTC | CASRETGAAYEQYF
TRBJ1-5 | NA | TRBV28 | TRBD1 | TGTGCCAGCAGCCAACAGGGGGCGGGGGGTCAGCCCCAGCATTTT | CASSQQGAGGQPQHF
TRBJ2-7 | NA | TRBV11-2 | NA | TGTGCCAGCAGCTTAGGGTCTTTGGGCGAGCAGTACTTC | CASSLGSLGEQYF
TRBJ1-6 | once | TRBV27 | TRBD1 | TGTGCCAGCAGTTTTTCGTTACAGGGGCTGAGCTCCTATAATTCACCCCTCCACTTT | CASSFSLQGLSSYNSPLHF
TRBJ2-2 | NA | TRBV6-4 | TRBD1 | TGTGCCAGCAGTGTAGACAGGGGGACCGGGGAGCTGTTTTTT | CASSVDRGTGELFF
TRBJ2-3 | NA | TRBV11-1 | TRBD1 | TGTGCCAGCAGCTTTACAGGGGAGCTTACAGATACGCAGTATTTT | CASSFTGELTDTQYF
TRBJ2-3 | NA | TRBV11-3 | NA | TGTGCCAGCAGCTTCAAGAGCGGAGGCACAGATACGCAGTATTTT | CASSFKSGGTDTQYF
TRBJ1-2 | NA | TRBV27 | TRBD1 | TGTGCCAGCAGTTTATTCGTCCCCGCCCGGGACAGGGGGCACCTTAACTATGGCTACACCTTC | CASSLFVPARDRGHLNYGYTF
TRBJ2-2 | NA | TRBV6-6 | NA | TGTGCCAGCAGTTACTCGTGGGGCACCGGGGAGCTGTTTTTT | CASSYSWGTGELFF
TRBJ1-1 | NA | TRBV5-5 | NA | TGTGCCAGCAGCCAAGAAGGGTGGAACACTGAAGCTTTCTTT | CASSQEGWNTEAFF
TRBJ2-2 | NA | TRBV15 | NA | TGTGCCACCAGCAGTCTTGCTGCCGCCAGCGGGGAGCTGTTTTTT | CATSSLAAASGELFF
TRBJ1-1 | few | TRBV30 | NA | TGTGCCTGGAGTGTAGGGTTGAACACTGAAGCTTTCTTT | CAWSVGLNTEAFF
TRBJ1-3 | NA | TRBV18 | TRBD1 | TGTGCCAGCTCACGGATCGGGACAGGCTCTGGAAACACCATATATTTT | CASSRIGTGSGNTIYF
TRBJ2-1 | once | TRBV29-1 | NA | TGCAGCTCTGGGGGGACAAGCTCCTACAATGAGCAGTTCTTC | CSSGGTSSYNEQFF
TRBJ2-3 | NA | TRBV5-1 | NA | TGCGCCAGCAGCTTGGTAGGTCTAGATACGCAGTATTTT | CASSLVGLDTQYF
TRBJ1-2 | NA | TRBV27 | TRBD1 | TGTGCCAGCAGTTCTCGGGACAGTAACTATGGCTACACCTTC | CASSSRDSNYGYTF
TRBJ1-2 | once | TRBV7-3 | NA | TGTGCCAGCAGCTCCAGGGCAGGGAGCATCGATGGCTACACCTTC | CASSSRAGSIDGYTF
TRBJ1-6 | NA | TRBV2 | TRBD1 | TGTGCCAGCATATCTTCCGCGAGGCACGTCCCGGGACAGGGGAACTATAATTCACCCCTCCACTTT | CASISSARHVPGQGNYNSPLHF